The 22 T cell receptor beta chains below come from one sample, sequenced in a study of control samples from healthy donors and cancer patients. The table came from immunoSEQ multiplex PCR; TCRdb's copy has only in-frame clones and leaves some out. The table lists 100,000 to 120,000 clones, around nine tenths of them singletons. The specimen sequenced was PBMCs. The receptors were sampled from a woman in her sixties or seventies with lung cancer.

V gene TRBV19 combines with J gene TRBJ1-5; 7 bases map to TRBD1. CDR3 length: 19 amino acids. After removal of 4 bases from V and 0 bases from J, the junction contained 15 bases not matched to a gene. The V gene's germline CDR1 is LNHDA and CDR2 SQIVND (reference sequence). DNA of the CDR3: TGTGCCAGTAGTAGACCCCGGGACAGACCGTTATATAGCAATCAGCCCCAGCATTTT. It translates to CASSRPRDRPLYSNQPQHF.

The chain employs TRBV7-9 and TRBJ2-7, with D perhaps matching TRBD2 (6 bases). CDR1 and CDR2 (germline): SEHNR, FQNEAQ (reference sequence). The CDR3 sequence is 15 residues long. V lost 6 bases to trimming and J lost 3 bases, with 18 bases between them. CDR3 bases: TGTGCCAGCAGACTTAGGAGGGGTGGGGGCTACGAGCAGTACTTC. Its translation is CASRLRRGGGYEQYF.

This clone came up once. The chain couples TRBV19 to TRBJ2-1, with TRBD2 identical over 14 bases. The V gene's germline CDR1 is LNHDA and CDR2 SQIVND (reference sequence). V was clipped by 10 bases and J by 10 bases; unmatched bases: 6. CDR3 size: 13 residues. CDR3 amino acids: CAIGTSGSREQFF. The CDR3 nucleotides read TGTGCCATTGGGACTAGCGGGAGTAGGGAGCAGTTCTTC. The whole variable domain, remainder taken from reference TRBV19 and TRBJ2-1, is DGGITQSPKYLFRKEGQNVTLSCEQNLNHDAMYWYRQDPGQGLRLIYYSQIVNDFQKGDIAEGYSVSREKKESFPLTVTSAQKNPTAFYLCAIGTSGSREQFFGPGTRLTVL.

This sequence joins TRBV7-6 and TRBJ2-7; 8 positions agree with TRBD1. The CDR3 is 15 residues long. CDR1 SGHVS and CDR2 FNYEAQ come from the germline V gene. Unmatched junction bases numbered 10, after V lost 6 bases and J lost 3 bases. CDR3 coding DNA: TGTGCCAGCAGTCTAGAGCAACAGGGGGGCTACGAGCAGTACTTC. Translated: CASSLEQQGGYEQYF.

The J gene is TRBJ1-6, the V gene TRBV9; 7 bases agree with TRBD1. CDR1 is SGDLS, CDR2 YYNGEE, per germline. The junction had 3 bases not matched to a gene; V was cut back by 0 bases and J by 9 bases. This CDR3 contains 14 residues. The CDR3 sequence: CASSVGGGTSPLHF. CDR3 DNA sequence: TGTGCCAGCAGCGTAGGAGGGGGCACTTCACCCCTCCACTTT. Full variable domain (remainder filled in from reference TRBV9 and TRBJ1-6): DSGVTQTPKHLITATGQRVTLRCSPRSGDLSVYWYQQSLDQGLQFLIQYYNGEERAKGNILERFSAQQFPDLHSELNLSSLELGDSALYFCASSVGGGTSPLHFGNGTRLTVT.

The gene calls are TRBV5-1 and TRBJ2-5; 10 nucleotides align to TRBD1. J was trimmed by 1 base and V by 4 bases; bases with no gene match: 7. Germline CDR1 and CDR2: SGHRS and YFSETQ. The length of the CDR3 is 16 residues. Here the CDR3 reads CASSTGTGVPQETQYF. DNA of the CDR3: TGCGCCAGCAGCACCGGGACAGGGGTACCCCAAGAGACCCAGTACTTC.

The chain couples TRBV19 to TRBJ2-7; possibly TRBD2 for D (6 bases). Germline lookup yields CDR1 LNHDA and CDR2 SQIVND (reference sequence). The CDR3 loop spans 13 amino acids. V dropped 7 bases and J dropped 3 bases, with 13 bases sitting between them. CDR3 DNA sequence: TGTGCCAGTAACGGCGGGATGGGCTACGAGCAGTACTTC. It encodes CASNGGMGYEQYF.

The chain employs TRBV19 and TRBJ1-1; D ambiguous. The germline V gene encodes CDR1 LNHDA and CDR2 SQIVND (reference sequence). The CDR3 extends over 15 amino acids. V lost 7 bases and J lost 0, with 15 bases in between. CDR3 DNA: TGTGCCAGTACCTCCCACTTCCTGCTGAACACTGAAGCTTTCTTT. It translates to CASTSHFLLNTEAFF.

The chain recombines TRBV7-9 with TRBJ1-4; D possibly corresponds to TRBD1 (6 bases). Germline CDR1 reads SEHNR; CDR2 reads FQNEAQ (reference sequence). The CDR3 runs 12 residues. Trimming stripped 7 bases from V and 4 bases from J, with 7 bases between. The CDR3 DNA reads as TGTGCCAGCACGGACAGTAATGAAAAACTGTTTTTT. Translation gives CASTDSNEKLFF.

The J gene is TRBJ2-1, the V gene TRBV5-6; a weak D match, TRBD2 (6 bases). The CDR3 is 15 amino acids. The V end lost 3 bases, the J end lost 3 bases, and 13 bases lay between the germline ends. Germline-derived CDR1 and CDR2 are SGHDT and YYEEEE. The CDR3 protein is CASSSGSSNYNEQFF. The CDR3 DNA is TGTGCCAGCAGCTCCGGGAGCTCTAACTACAATGAGCAGTTCTTC. Filled out from reference TRBV5-6 and TRBJ2-1, the complete variable domain reads DAGVTQSPTHLIKTRGQQVTLRCSPKSGHDTVSWYQQALGQGPQFIFQYYEEEERQRGNFPDRFSGHQFPNYSSELNVNALLLGDSALYLCASSSGSSNYNEQFFGPGTRLTVL.

CDR3 nucleotide sequence: TGTGCCAGCAGTGTTCATACGAACACCGGGGAGCTGTTTTTT. Its protein product is CASSVHTNTGELFF. This chain joins TRBV28 and TRBJ2-2; D unclear. The CDR3 covers 14 residues. Trimming took 5 bases from V and 0 from J, leaving 7 bases between them. Germline V gene data show CDR1 as MDHEN and CDR2 as SYDVKM.

V usage is TRBV28 and J usage is TRBJ2-7, with 7 bases matching TRBD1. V lost 0 bases and J lost 3; bases outside the gene matches: 8. Germline V lookup: CDR1 MDHEN, CDR2 SYDVKM. This CDR3 has 16 amino acids. This chain's CDR3 is CASSLWVSGQSYEQYF. Here the CDR3 DNA reads TGTGCCAGCAGTTTATGGGTTTCGGGACAGAGCTACGAGCAGTACTTC.

The chain carries TRBV5-4 and TRBJ2-7; TRBD1 aligns across 9 bases. Germline CDR1 reads SGHNT; CDR2 reads YYREEE (reference sequence). There are 15 residues in the CDR3. After removal of 3 bases from V and 3 bases from J, the junction contained 7 bases not matched to a gene. The CDR3 reads CASSSDRGGNYEQYF. CDR3 nucleotide sequence: TGTGCCAGCAGCTCTGACAGGGGGGGCAACTACGAGCAGTACTTC. Together with reference TRBV5-4 and TRBJ2-7, the CDR3 gives the full variable domain: ETGVTQSPTHLIKTRGQQVTLRCSSQSGHNTVSWYQQALGQGPQFIFQYYREEENGRGNFPPRFSGLQFPNYSSELNVNALELDDSALYLCASSSDRGGNYEQYFGPGTRLTVT.

This chain uses TRBV5-6 with TRBJ1-1, with D perhaps matching TRBD1 (6 bases). CDR1 is SGHDT, CDR2 YYEEEE, per germline. Trimming left V 2 bases short and J 2 bases short, with 10 bases between. The length of the CDR3 is 14 residues. The CDR3 DNA follows: TGTGCCAGCAGCTTTGGGACACTCAACACTGAAGCTTTCTTT. Residues: CASSFGTLNTEAFF.

The chain combines TRBV27 with TRBJ2-1; D unclear. The germline V gene encodes CDR1 MNHEY and CDR2 SMNVEV (reference sequence). The CDR3 length is 13 residues. The ends were cut back, 3 bases at V and 3 bases at J, with 6 bases in the middle. The CDR3 DNA is TGTGCCAGCAGTTTTTATAGCTACAATGAGCAGTTCTTC. Amino acids: CASSFYSYNEQFF.

This chain links TRBV7-9 with TRBJ2-3; TRBD1 matches at 8 bases. Germline V gives CDR1 SEHNR, CDR2 FQNEAQ (reference sequence). This CDR3 is 15 amino acids long. The V gene end was trimmed by 4 bases and the J gene end by 2 bases; junction bases not matched to a gene: 5. CDR3 nucleotide sequence: TGTGCCAGCAGCTCCCGACAGGGGAACACAGATACGCAGTATTTT. Residues: CASSSRQGNTDTQYF.

This sequence joins TRBV18 and TRBJ2-1; TRBD2 agrees at 11 bases. The trim removed 3 bases at V and 4 bases at J, leaving 11 bases unmatched. CDR1 is KGHSH and CDR2 is LQKENI in the germline V gene. This CDR3 spans 18 amino acids. CDR3 in DNA: TGTGCCAGCTCACCCCAGACTAGCGGGGCGGGGTCTTACAATGAGCAGTTCTTC. Protein product: CASSPQTSGAGSYNEQFF.

This chain links TRBV7-9 with TRBJ1-2; D is unclear. This CDR3 spans 15 amino acids. V lost 5 bases to trimming and J lost 8 bases, with 21 bases between them. Germline V CDR1 and CDR2: SEHNR, FQNEAQ (reference sequence). In DNA, the CDR3 is TGTGCCAGCAGCACCGCCGGGCCCTTAACGGGGGGCTACACCTTC. Its translation is CASSTAGPLTGGYTF.

This chain connects TRBV19 to TRBJ1-2, with 7 bases identical to TRBD1. The CDR3 consists of 14 residues. Germline CDR1 reads LNHDA; CDR2 reads SQIVND (reference sequence). With V trimmed by 4 bases and J by 1 base, 3 bases remained unmatched. CDR3 amino acids: CASSTRDSNYGYTF. The CDR3 region has the DNA TGTGCCAGTAGTACCCGGGACAGTAACTATGGCTACACCTTC. Variable domain in full (rest from reference TRBV19 and TRBJ1-2): DGGITQSPKYLFRKEGQNVTLSCEQNLNHDAMYWYRQDPGQGLRLIYYSQIVNDFQKGDIAEGYSVSREKKESFPLTVTSAQKNPTAFYLCASSTRDSNYGYTFGSGTRLTVV.

The CDR3 region has the DNA TGCGCCAGCAGCCAAGACAGCCAGGTACCCTATGGCTACACCTTC. This encodes CASSQDSQVPYGYTF. The rearrangement links TRBV4-1 to TRBJ1-2; D remains unclear. CDR1 and CDR2 from the germline V gene are MGHRA and YSYEKL. V was pared by 0 bases and J by 4 bases, with 12 bases between. This CDR3 has 15 amino acids.

V usage is TRBV30 and J usage is TRBJ1-5; D not certain. The CDR3 consists of 13 residues. The germline V and J ends were trimmed by 2 bases and 7 bases, with 12 bases remaining between them. Germline CDR1 and CDR2: GTSNPN and SVGIG (reference sequence). This chain's CDR3 is CAWSRLGYQPQHF. The CDR3 coding sequence is TGTGCCTGGAGTCGGCTAGGTTACCAGCCCCAGCATTTT.

The V call is TRBV10-3, the J call TRBJ1-2; no firm D call. Germline CDR1 is ENHRY and CDR2 is SYGVKD. V was clipped by 0 bases and J by 2 bases, with 13 bases between them. The CDR3 extends over 16 amino acids. The CDR3 region has the DNA TGTGCCATCAGTGAGTCGACTCAATTTAGGAACTATGGCTACACCTTC. Translation: CAISESTQFRNYGYTF.